The 15 T cell receptor beta chains presented below share a single source sample, sequenced in a study of graft-versus-host responses after intestinal transplantation listed by TCRdb under 2021. These TCRs are of unknown antigen specificity. The time point label, as the study defines it: cells obtained before transplantation from donor or recipient. Receptor libraries were prepared by the immunoSEQ multiplex PCR assay. This immuneACCESS table, as held by TCRdb, lists in-frame sequences with V and J called but not all clones. Of the missing ones, under half trace to an unresolved V gene in checked studies; the others have no known cause. This sample holds roughly 120,000 clones; 80% to 95% were observed only once. Of the sample, more than 0.09% falls within the top ten clones. The specimen comprised unstimulated CD4+ T cells sorted from spleen or lymph node cells, sampled before intestinal transplant. These receptors all come from a human donor who received an intestinal transplant.

The chain uses TRBV27 and TRBJ1-5, with TRBD1 matching over 8 bases. Per the germline V gene, CDR1 is MNHEY and CDR2 is SMNVEV (reference sequence). Trimming at V came to 5 bases and at J to 13 bases, leaving 13 bases not matched to a gene. There are 14 residues in the CDR3. CDR3 sequence reads: CASSLPSQGARQHF. The CDR3 nucleotides read TGTGCCAGCAGTCTGCCCTCTCAGGGGGCACGGCAGCATTTT.

This clone appeared a single time. The junction does not match germline at one end; this may be a read error. This rearrangement joins TRBV19 to TRBJ2-1; 8 nucleotides agree with TRBD1. The CDR3 covers 11 residues. Germline CDR1 reads LNHDA; CDR2 reads SQIVND (reference sequence). CDR3 coding DNA: TGTGCCAGTAGTACGACAGGGGCTAGGCTCTTC. Its translation is CASSTTGARLF.

V gene TRBV5-1 combines with J gene TRBJ2-3, with TRBD1 matching 9 bases. Germline CDR1 SGHRS, CDR2 YFSETQ. V dropped 7 bases and J dropped 1; count of bases not matched to a gene: 4. The CDR3 length is 14 residues. The chain's CDR3 is CASHRDRGTDTQYF. The CDR3 DNA sequence: TGCGCCAGCCACCGGGACAGGGGCACAGATACGCAGTATTTT.

This clone has a single count. The chain combines TRBV7-9 with TRBJ2-1; D might be TRBD1 (6 bases). Trimming removed 7 bases from V and 0 bases from J, with 16 bases in between. This CDR3 has 16 amino acids. From germline, CDR1 is SEHNR and CDR2 FQNEAQ (reference sequence). CDR3 DNA: TGTGCCAGCAAACTTATCAGGGGAACCTCCTACAATGAGCAGTTCTTC. Translated: CASKLIRGTSYNEQFF.

The chain carries TRBV10-3 and TRBJ2-5, with a weak D call TRBD2 (5 bases). V lost 6 bases to trimming and J lost 2 bases, with 16 bases between them. The CDR3 runs 15 residues. Per the germline V gene, CDR1 is ENHRY and CDR2 is SYGVKD. The chain's CDR3 is CAISPGNIPQETQYF. The CDR3 coding sequence is TGTGCCATCAGCCCCGGGAACATCCCGCAAGAGACCCAGTACTTC.

The chain employs TRBV13 and TRBJ2-3, with 11 bases aligning to TRBD2. Germline V lookup: CDR1 PRHDT, CDR2 FYEKMQ (reference sequence). This CDR3 comprises 15 residues. Unmatched junction bases numbered 7, after V lost 7 bases and J lost 4 bases. Here the CDR3 reads CASIKLAGEPDTQYF. CDR3 coding DNA: TGTGCCAGCATCAAACTAGCGGGAGAGCCAGATACGCAGTATTTT.

The rearrangement joins TRBV9 to TRBJ2-1; 8 bases agree with TRBD1. Germline V CDR1 and CDR2: SGDLS, YYNGEE. The V gene end was trimmed by 0 bases and the J gene end by 7 bases; junction bases not matched to a gene: 9. This CDR3 region has 16 residues. This CDR3 reads CASSVVATGVSNEQFF. Written as DNA, the CDR3 is TGTGCCAGCAGCGTAGTCGCGACAGGGGTGAGTAATGAGCAGTTCTTC. Full variable domain (rest looked up from reference TRBV9 and TRBJ2-1): DSGVTQTPKHLITATGQRVTLRCSPRSGDLSVYWYQQSLDQGLQFLIQYYNGEERAKGNILERFSAQQFPDLHSELNLSSLELGDSALYFCASSVVATGVSNEQFFGPGTRLTVL.

The chain couples TRBV6-5 to TRBJ1-5, with 8 positions matching TRBD1. The CDR3 has 14 amino acids. Germline assignment: CDR1 MNHEY and CDR2 SVGAGI. The trim removed 6 bases at V and 2 bases at J, leaving 3 bases unmatched. The CDR3 loop reads CASRGQGGNQPQHF. The CDR3 bases are TGTGCCAGCAGAGGACAGGGCGGCAATCAGCCCCAGCATTTT.

The table lists this clone with a few counts. The chain uses TRBV6-1 and TRBJ2-7; possible D gene TRBD1, 5 bases. Germline-derived CDR1 and CDR2 are MNHNS and SASEGT. Trimming stripped 4 bases from V and 2 bases from J, with 9 bases between. The CDR3 is made up of 13 amino acids. CDR3: CASSADSTYEQYF. CDR3 coding DNA: TGTGCCAGCAGTGCCGACAGTACCTACGAGCAGTACTTC.

J is TRBJ1-1 and V is TRBV28; a weak D match, TRBD1 (5 bases). The V gene lost 6 bases and the J gene lost 7 bases, with 12 bases spanning the gap. This CDR3 contains 12 residues. Germline CDR1 MDHEN, CDR2 SYDVKM. In nucleotides, the CDR3 is TGTGCCAGCAGCTCAACAGGCCTTGAAGCTTTCTTT. Its protein is CASSSTGLEAFF.

This chain links TRBV2 with TRBJ2-2; 8 bases align to TRBD2. CDR3 size: 14 residues. Germline assignment: CDR1 SNHLY and CDR2 FYNNEI. The J segment lost 6 bases and the V segment lost 6 bases, leaving 6 bases of the junction unmatched. CDR3 amino acids: CASRGGRPSGELFF. DNA of the CDR3: TGTGCCAGCAGGGGCGGGAGGCCGTCCGGGGAGCTGTTTTTT.

This chain connects TRBV14 to TRBJ1-1; D may be TRBD1 (5 bases). The CDR3 length is 13 residues. Looked up from germline, CDR1 is SGHDN and CDR2 is FVKESK. V gave up 2 bases and J gave up 8 bases, with 12 bases separating them. The CDR3 nucleotides read TGTGCCAGCAGCCAACTATGGGGGTCGGAAGCTTTCTTT. It codes for CASSQLWGSEAFF.

This clone was picked up one time. V gene TRBV6-4 combines with J gene TRBJ2-2, with a possible D match to TRBD1 (6 bases). Germline CDR1 reads MRHNA; CDR2 reads SNTAGT. The CDR3 is 14 residues long. Trimming removed 5 bases at V and 4 bases at J, with 11 bases between. The chain's CDR3 is CASSQQGSTGELFF. The CDR3 DNA is TGTGCCAGCAGTCAACAGGGAAGCACCGGGGAGCTGTTTTTT.

V usage is TRBV5-4 and J usage is TRBJ2-7; D may match TRBD1 or TRBD2 (6 bases each). Germline assignment: CDR1 SGHNT and CDR2 YYREEE (reference sequence). The V end was cut by 7 bases, the J end by 1 base, with 15 bases between. CDR3 length: 14 residues. The CDR3 nucleotides read TGTGCCAGCCGCGGCGGGGACAAATCCTACGAGCAGTACTTC. It is translated as CASRGGDKSYEQYF.

J is TRBJ2-7 and V is TRBV10-3; D is unresolved. V was pared by 2 bases and J by 3 bases, with 2 bases between. This CDR3 has 11 residues. The V gene's germline CDR1 is ENHRY and CDR2 SYGVKD. In DNA, the CDR3 is TGTGCCATCAGTGAGCTCTACGAGCAGTACTTC. Protein sequence: CAISELYEQYF.